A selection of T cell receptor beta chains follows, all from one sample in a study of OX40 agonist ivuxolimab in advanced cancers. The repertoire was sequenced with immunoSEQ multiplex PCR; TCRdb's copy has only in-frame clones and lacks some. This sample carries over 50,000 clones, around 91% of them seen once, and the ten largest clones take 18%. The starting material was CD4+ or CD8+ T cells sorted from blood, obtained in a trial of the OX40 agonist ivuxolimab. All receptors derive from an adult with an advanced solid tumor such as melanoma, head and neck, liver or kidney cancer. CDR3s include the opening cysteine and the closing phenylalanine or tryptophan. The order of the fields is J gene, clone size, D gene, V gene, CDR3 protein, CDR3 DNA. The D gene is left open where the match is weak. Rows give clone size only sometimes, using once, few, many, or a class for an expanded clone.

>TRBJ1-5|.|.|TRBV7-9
CASSLGTDNQPQHF
TGTGCCAGCAGCTTAGGGACAGACAATCAGCCCCAGCATTTT
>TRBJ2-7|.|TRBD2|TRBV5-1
CASSPWTRGEGEQYF
TGCGCCAGCAGCCCGTGGACTAGAGGGGAGGGCGAGCAGTACTTC
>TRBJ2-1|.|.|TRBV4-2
CASSQELGVPERYNEQFF
TGTGCCAGCAGCCAAGAACTAGGCGTTCCTGAACGGTACAATGAGCAGTTCTTC
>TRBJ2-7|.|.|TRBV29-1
CSVEDHSSYEQYF
TGCAGCGTTGAAGATCACAGCTCCTACGAGCAGTACTTC
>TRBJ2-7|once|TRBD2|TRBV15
CATSSPPREGLENEQYF
TGTGCCACCAGCAGCCCTCCCCGGGAGGGCCTTGAGAACGAGCAGTACTTC
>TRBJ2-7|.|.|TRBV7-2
CASSSPAGTEPYEQYF
TGTGCCAGCAGCTCCCCAGCGGGGACAGAACCTTACGAGCAGTACTTC
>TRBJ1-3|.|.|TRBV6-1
CASSAAGAAGNTIYF
TGTGCCAGCAGTGCCGCAGGGGCGGCTGGAAACACCATATATTTT
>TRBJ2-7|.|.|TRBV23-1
CASRLRVSWLYEQYF
TGCGCCAGCAGACTGAGGGTCTCGTGGTTGTACGAGCAGTACTTC
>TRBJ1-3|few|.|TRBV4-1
CASSQEGQADSGNTIYF
TGCGCCAGCAGCCAAGAAGGGCAGGCGGACTCTGGAAACACCATATATTTT
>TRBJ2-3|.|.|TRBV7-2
CASSLAFFRGTQYF
TGTGCCAGCAGCTTAGCGTTTTTCCGGGGTACGCAGTATTTT
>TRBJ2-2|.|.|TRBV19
CASSPLRGGELFF
TGTGCCAGTAGTCCCCTACGGGGCGGGGAGCTGTTTTTT
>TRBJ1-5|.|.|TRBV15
CATSGGNQPQHF
TGTGCCACGTCCGGGGGCAATCAGCCCCAGCATTTT
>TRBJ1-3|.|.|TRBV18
CASSSRASGNTIYF
TGTGCCAGCTCAAGCCGGGCCTCTGGAAACACCATATATTTT
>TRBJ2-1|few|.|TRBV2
CASRGGRSSYNEQFF
TGTGCCAGCAGGGGGGGACGGAGCTCCTACAATGAGCAGTTCTTC
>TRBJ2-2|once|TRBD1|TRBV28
CASSPGQALGELFF
TGTGCCAGCAGTCCTGGACAGGCTCTCGGGGAGCTGTTTTTT
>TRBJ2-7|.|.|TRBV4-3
CASSQFTSFLTGEQYF
TGCGCCAGCAGCCAATTCACTAGCTTCCTGACGGGCGAGCAGTACTTC
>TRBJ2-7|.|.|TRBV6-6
CASSWADTYEQYF
TGTGCCAGCAGTTGGGCTGACACCTACGAGCAGTACTTC
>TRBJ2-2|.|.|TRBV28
CASSLRVGAAGELFF
TGTGCCAGCAGTTTAAGGGTGGGTGCGGCCGGGGAGCTGTTTTTT
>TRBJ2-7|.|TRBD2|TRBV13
CASSLGGSAYEQYF
TGTGCCAGCAGCTTGGGCGGGAGTGCCTACGAGCAGTACTTC
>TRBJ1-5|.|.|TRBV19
CASSLYRDNQPQHF
TGTGCCAGTAGTCTCTACAGGGACAATCAGCCCCAGCATTTT
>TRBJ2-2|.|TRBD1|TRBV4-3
CASSHPQGADTGELFF
TGCGCCAGCAGCCATCCCCAGGGGGCCGACACCGGGGAGCTGTTTTTT
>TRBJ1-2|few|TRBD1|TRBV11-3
CASSPWTGLDYGYTF
TGTGCCAGCAGCCCCTGGACAGGGCTGGACTATGGCTACACCTTC
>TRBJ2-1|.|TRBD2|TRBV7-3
CASSPPGTSGYNEQFF
TGTGCCAGCAGCCCGCCCGGGACTAGCGGCTACAATGAGCAGTTCTTC
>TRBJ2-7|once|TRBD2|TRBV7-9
CASSLAGETYEQYF
TGTGCCAGCAGCCTAGCGGGAGAAACCTACGAGCAGTACTTC
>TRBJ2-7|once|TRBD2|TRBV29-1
CSVEFWSSGSYEQYF
TGCAGCGTTGAATTTTGGTCTAGCGGTTCCTACGAGCAGTACTTC
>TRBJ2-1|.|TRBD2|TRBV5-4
CASSLRTSGTTYNEQFF
TGTGCCAGCAGCCTAAGGACTAGCGGGACGACCTACAATGAGCAGTTCTTC
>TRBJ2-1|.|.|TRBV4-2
CASSQEVDTGYNEQFF
TGTGCCAGCAGCCAAGAGGTCGATACAGGCTACAATGAGCAGTTCTTC
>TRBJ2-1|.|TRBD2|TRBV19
CASTPWGLGHNEQFF
TGTGCCAGTACGCCTTGGGGACTAGGCCACAATGAGCAGTTCTTC
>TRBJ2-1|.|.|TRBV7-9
CASRRGNEQFF
TGTGCCAGCAGGCGGGGCAATGAGCAGTTCTTC
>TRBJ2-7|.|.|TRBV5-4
CASSLWDLSNEYEQYF
TGTGCCAGCAGCTTGTGGGACTTAAGTAACGAGTACGAGCAGTACTTC
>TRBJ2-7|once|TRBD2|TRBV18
CASSYLLAGGRNEQYF
TGTGCCAGCTCATATCTATTAGCGGGAGGGAGGAACGAGCAGTACTTC
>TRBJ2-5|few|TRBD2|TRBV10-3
CAISESERTSGVQETQYF
TGTGCCATCAGTGAGTCAGAGCGGACTAGCGGGGTCCAAGAGACCCAGTACTTC
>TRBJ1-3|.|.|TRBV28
CASSPWGISGNTIYF
TGTGCCAGCAGTCCATGGGGGATTTCAGGAAACACCATATATTTT